Listed here are 24 T cell receptor beta chains from one sample, sequenced in a study of regulatory T cells in long-lasting Graves disease. To make TCR beta libraries, researchers used iRepertoire HTBI primers and Arm-PCR of CDR3 regions. TCRdb re-analysed the multiplex PCR reads in MiXCR, keeping a single row per CDR3 protein. The sample comprises about 520,000 distinct CDR3 sequences, approximately 12% of which are singletons, and about 8.9% rests with the top ten. Time point of the sample: newly diagnosed GD, antithyroid drugs for less than 3 months. The TCR library was prepared using RNA isolated from PBMCs. These data were also filed under a second study, of T cells in Graves' hyperthyroidism and ophthalmopathy.

Sequenced here: peripheral blood mononuclear cells (PBMCs), sampled at new diagnosis, from a patient treated with antithyroid drugs. The source of these receptors is a woman aged 25 to 39 with Graves disease.

This clonotype was observed many times. V usage is TRBV15 and J usage is TRBJ2-2, with 9 bases identical to TRBD2. The CDR3 sequence is 16 residues long. Germline V gives CDR1 LNHNV, CDR2 YYDKDF (reference sequence). V shed 2 bases and J 8 bases; nucleotides not matched to a gene: 9. CDR3 in amino acids: CATSRPPGLASGELFF. CDR3 nucleotides: TGTGCCACCAGCAGACCGCCGGGACTAGCCTCGGGGGAGCTGTTTTTT.

This clonotype occurred a few times. A much larger clone lies one base from this, so it may be a read error. The chain uses TRBV30 and TRBJ2-7; 10 bases match TRBD1. The CDR3 loop spans 15 amino acids. Germline-derived CDR1 and CDR2 are GTSNPN and SVGIG (reference sequence). The DNA for the CDR3 is TGTGCCTGGAGTGTTGGGGGGACAGGGGTTCGGGAGCAGTGCTTC. It specifies CAWSVGGTGVREQCF. The full variable domain, in which reference TRBV30 and TRBJ2-7 provide the parts outside the CDR3, is SQTIHQWPATLVQPVGSPLSLECTVEGTSNPNLYWYRQAAGRGLQLLFYSVGIGQISSEVPQNLSASRPQDRQFILSSKKLLLSDSGFYLCAWSVGGTGVREQCFGPGTRLTVT.

Many counts were recorded for this clonotype. This chain uses TRBV12-3 or TRBV12-4 with TRBJ1-3; D not certain. V lost 5 bases, J lost 6 bases, and 11 bases lay in between. This CDR3 contains 13 residues. In nucleotides, the CDR3 is TGTGCCAGCAGTCTTACCGATGTAAACACCATATATTTT. Translated: CASSLTDVNTIYF.

Many counts were recorded for this clonotype. The V and J genes are TRBV20-1 and TRBJ1-1, with 8 bases lining up with TRBD1. CDR1 is DFQATT, CDR2 SNEGSKA, per germline (reference sequence). V dropped 6 bases and J dropped 0; count of bases not matched to a gene: 3. The CDR3 has 13 residues. Here the CDR3 DNA reads TGCAGTGCAAGGACAGGGTTGAACACTGAAGCTTTCTTT. This codes for CSARTGLNTEAFF.

The table lists this clonotype with a few counts. This CDR3 is CASSLRTEYNEQFF. The CDR3 region has the DNA TGTGCCAGTAGTCTGCGGACGGAGTACAATGAGCAGTTCTTC. The J gene is TRBJ2-1, the V gene TRBV19; D remains ambiguous. CDR3 size: 14 residues. V was cut by 5 bases and J by 4 bases, with 12 bases left in between. In germline, CDR1 is LNHDA, CDR2 SQIVND (reference sequence).

Many counts were recorded for this clonotype. The rearrangement uses TRBV6-2 or TRBV6-3 and TRBJ2-1; D is uncertain. Trimming took off 2 bases at V and 9 bases at J, with 11 bases between the two ends. This CDR3 region has 13 residues. CDR1 MNHEY and CDR2 SVGEGT come from the germline V gene. CDR3: CASSYVTTREQFF. DNA for the CDR3: TGTGCCAGCAGTTACGTTACTACGCGTGAGCAGTTCTTC.

With regard to this clonotype: This clone may be a read error of a much larger clone one base away. CDR3 DNA sequence: TGTGCCAGCAGCTTAGGAGGCGCCGGGGAAATCTACAATGAGCAGTACTTC. Protein sequence: CASSLGGAGEIYNEQYF. The chain employs TRBV11-2 and TRBJ2-5, with D perhaps matching TRBD2 (5 bases). This CDR3 has 17 amino acids. V was cut by 1 base and J by 11 bases, with 26 bases left in between. Germline assignment: CDR1 SGHAT and CDR2 FQNNGV.

This clonotype was seen only a few times. The V call is TRBV20-1, the J call TRBJ2-3, with 12 nucleotides matching TRBD1. Trimming cost V 5 bases and J 2 bases; bases outside gene matches: 2. This CDR3 has 14 residues. Germline CDR1 reads DFQATT; CDR2 reads SNEGSKA (reference sequence). CDR3 bases: TGCAGTGCTCGGGACAGGGGGCTCACAGATACGCAGTATTTT. As protein: CSARDRGLTDTQYF.

In its sample, this clonotype was seen many times. The genes are TRBV20-1 and TRBJ2-5, with D perhaps matching TRBD2 (5 bases). CDR3 size: 13 residues. The V gene lost 1 base and the J gene lost 3 bases, with 9 bases spanning the gap. CDR1 and CDR2 from the germline V gene are DFQATT and SNEGSKA (reference sequence). CDR3 nucleotides: TGCAGTGCTAGAGCAGAGACTAAAGAGACCCAGTACTTC. This sequence encodes CSARAETKETQYF.

The sample holds many counts of this clonotype. This rearrangement joins TRBV11-2 to TRBJ2-1; 11 nucleotides match TRBD2. CDR1 and CDR2 from the germline V gene are SGHAT and FQNNGV. The length of the CDR3 is 17 residues. After removal of 1 base from V and 7 bases from J, the junction contained 9 bases not matched to a gene. CDR3 sequence: CASSLAPLAGVNNEQFF. The CDR3 region has the DNA TGTGCCAGCAGCTTAGCCCCACTAGCGGGAGTTAATAATGAGCAGTTCTTC.

This clonotype was seen many times. The V call is TRBV28, the J call TRBJ2-7; TRBD1 matches 11 bases. The CDR3 has 13 amino acids. With V trimmed by 8 bases and J by 3 bases, 3 bases remained unmatched. Germline V gives CDR1 MDHEN, CDR2 SYDVKM. CDR3 DNA sequence: TGTGCCAGCGGGACAGGGGGAGTCTACGAGCAGTACTTC. Amino acids: CASGTGGVYEQYF.

This clonotype was detected ten times or more. This sequence joins TRBV4-1 and TRBJ2-1; TRBD2 is a possible D gene (6 bases). CDR3 length: 14 residues. Germline CDR1 is MGHRA and CDR2 is YSYEKL. The V end lost 4 bases, the J end lost 14 bases, and 21 bases lay between the germline ends. CDR3: CASSPEISRRAEFF. The CDR3 bases are TGCGCCAGCAGCCCAGAGATTTCGAGGAGGGCGGAGTTCTTC.

This clonotype was observed a few times. The chain links TRBV20-1 to TRBJ2-3; 8 nucleotides match TRBD2. The V gene's germline CDR1 is DFQATT and CDR2 SNEGSKA (reference sequence). V was pared by 3 bases and J by 5 bases, with 10 bases of the junction left unmatched. The CDR3 length is 15 residues. The chain's CDR3 is CSASLVTGGRDTQYF. CDR3 nucleotide sequence: TGCAGTGCTAGCCTAGTAACGGGAGGGAGAGATACGCAGTATTTT.

The chain employs TRBV7-2 and TRBJ2-3; D possibly corresponds to TRBD2 (5 bases). The CDR3 loop spans 15 amino acids. CDR1 and CDR2 from the germline V gene are SGHTA and FQGNSA. V was pared by 1 base and J by 2 bases, with 10 bases between. The CDR3 sequence: CASSLGAAVTDTQYF. The DNA of the CDR3 is TGTGCCAGCAGCTTAGGAGCGGCGGTCACAGATACGCAGTATTTT.

This clonotype was counted between two and nine times. The chain combines TRBV4-1 with TRBJ2-7, with 8 bases lining up with TRBD1. V lost 1 base, J lost 4 bases, and 9 bases stayed unmatched. Germline V gives CDR1 MGHRA, CDR2 YSYEKL. This CDR3 region has 16 residues. The CDR3 loop is CASSQVRQGPLYEQYF. The CDR3 nucleotides are TGCGCCAGCAGCCAAGTGAGACAGGGGCCATTATACGAGCAGTACTTC.

This clonotype was counted many times. The rearrangement links TRBV20-1 to TRBJ2-7; D call uncertain. The CDR3 length is 12 residues. V was pared by 3 bases and J by 2 bases, with 8 bases between. Germline lookup yields CDR1 DFQATT and CDR2 SNEGSKA (reference sequence). CDR3: CSARAGTYEQYF. CDR3 coding DNA: TGCAGTGCTAGGGCAGGCACCTACGAGCAGTACTTC.

This clonotype was counted ten times or more. The chain has TRBV12-3 or TRBV12-4 and TRBJ1-2; possibly TRBD1 for D (6 bases). The CDR3 extends over 14 amino acids. V was pared by 6 bases and J by 8 bases, with 19 bases between. CDR3 in amino acids: CASSKGGATGGYTF. The CDR3 DNA is TGTGCCAGCAGCAAGGGGGGGGCTACGGGCGGCTACACCTTC.

In its sample, this clonotype was seen many times. The chain recombines TRBV2 with TRBJ2-7; 9 nucleotides align to TRBD1. There are 16 residues in the CDR3. The V gene's germline CDR1 is SNHLY and CDR2 FYNNEI. The J segment lost 1 base and the V segment lost 6 bases, leaving 10 bases of the junction unmatched. The CDR3 here is CASSKDRGPLSYEQYF. CDR3 sequence (DNA): TGTGCCAGCAGCAAGGACAGGGGCCCTTTATCCTACGAGCAGTACTTC.

This chain links TRBV7-9 with TRBJ2-1; D remains unclear. The germline CDR1 and CDR2 sequences are SEHNR and FQNEAQ (reference sequence). The CDR3 has 17 residues. The V end was cut by 1 base, the J end by 0 bases, with 13 bases between. The CDR3 loop reads CASSLDGDMVSYNEQFF. The CDR3 DNA follows: TGTGCCAGCAGCTTAGATGGCGATATGGTCTCCTACAATGAGCAGTTCTTC.

This clonotype was detected many times. The chain has TRBV24-1 and TRBJ2-2, with D perhaps matching TRBD2 (6 bases). V lost 5 bases and J lost 6, with 18 bases in between. The CDR3 consists of 16 residues. CDR1 is KGHDR and CDR2 is SFDVKD in the germline V gene. As DNA, the CDR3 is TGTGCCACCAGTGCCACCGGGACTCCTTCCTCCGGGGAGCTGTTTTTT. Translation gives CATSATGTPSSGELFF.

This clonotype has ten or more counts. J is TRBJ2-1 and V is TRBV20-1; tentative D call: TRBD2 (6 bases). Germline CDR1 DFQATT, CDR2 SNEGSKA (reference sequence). CDR3 length equals 12 residues. V lost 7 bases, J lost 7 bases, and 14 bases lay in between. DNA of the CDR3: TGCAGTGGTGCGCGGGATGGTAATGAGCAGTTCTTC. Its protein product is CSGARDGNEQFF.

The sample holds a few counts of this clonotype. J is TRBJ2-2 and V is TRBV10-3, with 8 bases matching TRBD1. The V and J ends lost 3 bases and 7 bases, in that order; junction bases with no gene match: 7. This CDR3 region has 15 residues. Looked up from germline, CDR1 is ENHRY and CDR2 is SYGVKD. This CDR3 reads CAISELDRADGELFF. CDR3 nucleotides: TGTGCCATCAGTGAATTGGACAGGGCAGACGGGGAGCTGTTTTTT.

This clonotype was detected ten times or more. CDR3 bases: TGTGCCAGCAGGCGAAAGGGGACAGGGGATGGCGAGCAGTACTTC. It is translated as CASRRKGTGDGEQYF. This chain links TRBV6-1 with TRBJ2-7, with 10 bases identical to TRBD1. Germline CDR1 is MNHNS and CDR2 is SASEGT. Unmatched junction bases numbered 11, after V lost 6 bases and J lost 6 bases. The CDR3 is 15 residues long.

Ten or more counts support this clonotype. The V gene is TRBV4-1, the J gene TRBJ2-5, with TRBD1 matching over 7 bases. Germline trimming cut 2 bases from V and 4 bases from J; bases unmatched to any gene: 4. Germline V lookup: CDR1 MGHRA, CDR2 YSYEKL. There are 14 residues in the CDR3. The CDR3 DNA reads as TGCGCCAGCAGCCAACAGACAGGGTTAGAGACCCAGTACTTC. Amino acids: CASSQQTGLETQYF.